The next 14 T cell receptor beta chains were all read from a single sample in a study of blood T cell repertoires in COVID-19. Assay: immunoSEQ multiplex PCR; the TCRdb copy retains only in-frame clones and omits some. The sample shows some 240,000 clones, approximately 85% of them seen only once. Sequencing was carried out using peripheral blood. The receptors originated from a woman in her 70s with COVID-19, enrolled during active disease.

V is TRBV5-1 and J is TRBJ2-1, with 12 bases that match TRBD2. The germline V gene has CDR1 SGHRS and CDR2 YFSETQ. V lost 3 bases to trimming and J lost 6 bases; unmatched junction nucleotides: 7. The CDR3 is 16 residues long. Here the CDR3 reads CASSWSSGRAGNEQFF. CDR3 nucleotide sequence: TGCGCCAGCAGCTGGTCTAGCGGGAGGGCCGGCAATGAGCAGTTCTTC.

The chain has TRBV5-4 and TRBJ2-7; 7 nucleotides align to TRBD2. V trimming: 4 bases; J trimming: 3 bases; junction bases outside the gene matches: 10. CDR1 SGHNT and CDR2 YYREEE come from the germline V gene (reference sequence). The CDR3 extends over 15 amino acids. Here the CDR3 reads CASSPGRAGDYEQYF. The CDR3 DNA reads TGTGCCAGCAGCCCGGGGCGGGCGGGGGACTACGAGCAGTACTTC. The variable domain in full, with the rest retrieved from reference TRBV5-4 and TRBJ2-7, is ETGVTQSPTHLIKTRGQQVTLRCSSQSGHNTVSWYQQALGQGPQFIFQYYREEENGRGNFPPRFSGLQFPNYSSELNVNALELDDSALYLCASSPGRAGDYEQYFGPGTRLTVT.

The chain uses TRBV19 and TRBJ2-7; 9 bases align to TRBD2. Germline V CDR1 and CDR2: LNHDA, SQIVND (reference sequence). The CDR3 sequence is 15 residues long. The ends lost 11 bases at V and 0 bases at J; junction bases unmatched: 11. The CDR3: CARAGGDGSSYEQYF. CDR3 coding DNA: TGTGCCCGCGCGGGGGGGGACGGGAGCTCCTACGAGCAGTACTTC.

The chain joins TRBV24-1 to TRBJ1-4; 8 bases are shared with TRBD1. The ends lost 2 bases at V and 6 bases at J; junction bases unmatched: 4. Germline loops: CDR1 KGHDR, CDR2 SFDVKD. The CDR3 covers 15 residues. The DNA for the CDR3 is TGTGCCACCAGTGATTCCAGGGGGCGTCATGAAAAACTGTTTTTT. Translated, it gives CATSDSRGRHEKLFF.

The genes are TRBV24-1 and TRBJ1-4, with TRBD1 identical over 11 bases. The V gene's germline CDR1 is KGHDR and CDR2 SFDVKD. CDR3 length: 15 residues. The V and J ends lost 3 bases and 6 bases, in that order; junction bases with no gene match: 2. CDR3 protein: CATSDPGQGDEKLFF. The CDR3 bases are TGTGCCACCAGTGATCCGGGACAGGGGGATGAAAAACTGTTTTTT.

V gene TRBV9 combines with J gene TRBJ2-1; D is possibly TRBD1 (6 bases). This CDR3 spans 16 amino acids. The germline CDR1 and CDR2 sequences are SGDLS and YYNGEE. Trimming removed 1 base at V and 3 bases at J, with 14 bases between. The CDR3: CASSVRSRGDYNEQFF. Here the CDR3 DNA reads TGTGCCAGCAGCGTAAGGTCCAGGGGAGACTACAATGAGCAGTTCTTC.

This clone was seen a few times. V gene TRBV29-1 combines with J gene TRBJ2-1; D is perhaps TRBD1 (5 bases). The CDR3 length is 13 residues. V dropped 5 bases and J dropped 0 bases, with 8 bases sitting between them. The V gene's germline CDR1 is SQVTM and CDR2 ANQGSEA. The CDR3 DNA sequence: TGCAGCGTTAGGGGATTCTCCTACAATGAGCAGTTCTTC. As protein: CSVRGFSYNEQFF.

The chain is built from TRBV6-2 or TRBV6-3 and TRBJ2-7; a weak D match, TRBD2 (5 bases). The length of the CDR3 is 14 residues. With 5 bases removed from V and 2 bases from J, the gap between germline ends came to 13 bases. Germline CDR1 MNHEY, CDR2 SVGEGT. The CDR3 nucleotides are TGTGCCAGCAGTACCGAGCGGTACCCCTACGAGCAGTACTTC. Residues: CASSTERYPYEQYF.

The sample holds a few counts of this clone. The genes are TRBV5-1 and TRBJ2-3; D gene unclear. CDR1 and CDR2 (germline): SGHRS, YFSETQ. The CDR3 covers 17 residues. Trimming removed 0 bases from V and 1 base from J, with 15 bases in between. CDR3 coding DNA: TGCGCCAGCAGCTTGGCCGGTCGAGTACCGGGCACAGATACGCAGTATTTT. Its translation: CASSLAGRVPGTDTQYF.

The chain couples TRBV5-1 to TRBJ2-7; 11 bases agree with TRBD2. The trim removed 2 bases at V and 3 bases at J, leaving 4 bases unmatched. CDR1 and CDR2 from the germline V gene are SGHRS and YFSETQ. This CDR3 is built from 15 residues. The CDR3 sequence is CASSLLAGVVYEQYF. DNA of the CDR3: TGCGCCAGCAGCTTACTAGCGGGAGTAGTCTACGAGCAGTACTTC.

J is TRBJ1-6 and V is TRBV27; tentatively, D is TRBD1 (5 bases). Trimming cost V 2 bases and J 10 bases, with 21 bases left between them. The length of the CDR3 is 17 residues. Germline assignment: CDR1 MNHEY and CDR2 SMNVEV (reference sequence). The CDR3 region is CASSLTWGRWKESPLHF. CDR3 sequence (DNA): TGTGCCAGCAGTTTAACCTGGGGCAGGTGGAAAGAATCACCCCTCCACTTT.

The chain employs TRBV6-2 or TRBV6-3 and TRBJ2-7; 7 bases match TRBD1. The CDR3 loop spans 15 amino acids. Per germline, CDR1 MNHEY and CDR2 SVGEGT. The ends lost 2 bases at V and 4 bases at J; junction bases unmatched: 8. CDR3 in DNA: TGTGCCAGCAGTTACAGGTCAGGGGGTCCGTACGAGCAGTACTTC. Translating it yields CASSYRSGGPYEQYF.

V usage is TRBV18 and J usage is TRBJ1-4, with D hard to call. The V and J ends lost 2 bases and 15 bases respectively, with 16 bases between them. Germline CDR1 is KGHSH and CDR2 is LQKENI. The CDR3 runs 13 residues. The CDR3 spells CASSPGQTMGVFF. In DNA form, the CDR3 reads TGTGCCAGCTCACCAGGGCAGACAATGGGAGTGTTTTTT.

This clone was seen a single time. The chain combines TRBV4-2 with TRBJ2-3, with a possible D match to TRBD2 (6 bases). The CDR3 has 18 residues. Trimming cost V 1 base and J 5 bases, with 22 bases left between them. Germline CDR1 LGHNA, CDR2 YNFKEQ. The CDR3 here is CASSQVAYGEMRGDTQYF. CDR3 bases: TGTGCCAGCAGCCAAGTGGCCTATGGAGAAATGCGGGGAGATACGCAGTATTTT.